This entry lists 18 T cell receptor beta chains sequenced from one sample in a study of cytomegalovirus exposure and HLA in healthy donors (dated by TCRdb to about 2017). Library preparation was by the immunoSEQ multiplex PCR assay. For the multiplex PCR, a mixture combining 60 forward primers for TCR Vbeta segments and 13 reverse primers for TCR Jbeta segments was used. TCRdb mirrors the immuneACCESS table, restricted to in-frame sequences. Some clones are absent from its copies; in checked studies, under half trace to an unresolved V gene, and the reason for the others is unknown. This sample gives tens of thousands of clones in total; 55% to 65% of them show up just once. Approximately 15% of the sample goes to the ten largest clones. The sample taken for sequencing was PBMCs. The receptors were gathered from a woman between 40 and 50 years old in good health and CMV-seropositive.

The chain employs TRBV5-1 and TRBJ2-5, with TRBD2 matching over 10 bases. The CDR3 runs to 14 residues. J gave up 3 bases and V 5 bases, and 4 bases lay outside the gene matches. From germline, CDR1 is SGHRS and CDR2 YFSETQ. The CDR3: CASRAGGAEETQYF. CDR3 in DNA: TGCGCCAGCAGAGCGGGAGGGGCGGAAGAGACCCAGTACTTC.

V usage is TRBV10-3 and J usage is TRBJ1-2; tentatively, D is TRBD1 (5 bases). Germline CDR1 and CDR2: ENHRY and SYGVKD. The ends were cut back, 8 bases at V and 1 base at J, with 11 bases in the middle. This CDR3 region has 13 residues. CDR3 coding DNA: TGTGCCATCGGCAGGGAGGTTAACTATGGCTACACCTTC. It codes for CAIGREVNYGYTF.

The chain is built from TRBV7-2 and TRBJ1-5; D unresolved. This CDR3 contains 15 residues. V lost 2 bases and J 2 bases, leaving 10 bases between the germline ends. Germline lookup yields CDR1 SGHTA and CDR2 FQGNSA. This chain's CDR3 is CASSLFSGGNQPQHF. DNA of the CDR3: TGTGCCAGCAGCTTATTCTCAGGTGGCAATCAGCCCCAGCATTTT.

CDR3 protein: CASSRQDFYEQYF. CDR3 coding DNA: TGTGCCAGCAGTCGACAGGACTTCTACGAGCAGTACTTC. This rearrangement joins TRBV6-5 to TRBJ2-7; tentatively, D is TRBD1 (6 bases). V was clipped by 5 bases and J by 3 bases, with 11 bases between them. Germline V lookup: CDR1 MNHEY, CDR2 SVGAGI. The CDR3 covers 13 residues.

This chain connects TRBV28 to TRBJ2-7, with 11 positions matching TRBD2. Germline V CDR1 and CDR2: MDHEN, SYDVKM. This CDR3 spans 17 amino acids. The V gene end was trimmed by 4 bases and the J gene end by 3 bases; junction bases not matched to a gene: 11. This chain's CDR3 is CASSSHSGTSGYYEQYF. CDR3 DNA sequence: TGTGCCAGCAGTTCCCATTCGGGGACTAGCGGATACTACGAGCAGTACTTC.

This CDR3 reads CASSSSGRTDTQYF. In nucleotides, the CDR3 is TGTGCCAGCAGTTCTAGCGGGAGGACAGATACGCAGTATTTT. The V and J genes are TRBV6-6 and TRBJ2-3; 11 bases fit TRBD2. CDR1 is MNHNY and CDR2 is SVGAGI in the germline V gene (reference sequence). With 4 bases clipped from V and 3 bases from J, the junction kept 0 bases outside the gene matches. There are 14 residues in the CDR3.

This chain uses TRBV19 with TRBJ2-1; 11 bases are shared with TRBD2. The CDR3 consists of 15 residues. The V segment lost 5 bases and the J segment 3 bases; nucleotides outside the gene matches: 3. Germline CDR1 is LNHDA and CDR2 is SQIVND (reference sequence). CDR3 nucleotide sequence: TGTGCCAGTAGTGTTACTAGCGGGGGCTACAATGAGCAGTTCTTC. Translating gives CASSVTSGGYNEQFF.

This clone was detected a few times. The rearrangement uses TRBV25-1 and TRBJ2-3; no clear D gene. The CDR3 spans 14 residues. Between the trimmed V and J ends, which lost 2 bases and 0 bases, there was a span of 6 bases. Germline V gene data show CDR1 as MGHDK and CDR2 as SYGVNS. The CDR3 nucleotides read TGTGCCAGCAGTGAACCCTCCAGCACAGATACGCAGTATTTT. Amino acids: CASSEPSSTDTQYF.

J is TRBJ2-1 and V is TRBV28; 11 bases map to TRBD2. V trimming: 6 bases; J trimming: 1 base; junction bases outside the gene matches: 11. The CDR3 extends over 18 amino acids. Looked up from germline, CDR1 is MDHEN and CDR2 is SYDVKM. The CDR3 DNA follows: TGTGCCAGCAGCCCTACTAGCGGGAGAGGGGGTTCCTACAATGAGCAGTTCTTC. It codes for CASSPTSGRGGSYNEQFF.

V gene TRBV4-3 combines with J gene TRBJ2-2, with 10 bases identical to TRBD2. There are 17 residues in the CDR3. The V segment lost 3 bases and the J segment 6 bases; nucleotides outside the gene matches: 10. In germline, CDR1 is LGHNA, CDR2 YSLEER. As DNA, the CDR3 is TGCGCCAGCAGCCACGGATGGCCACTAGCGGGATCCGGGGAGCTGTTTTTT. Translating gives CASSHGWPLAGSGELFF.

This clone was seen only once. This chain uses TRBV5-1 with TRBJ2-7; 11 positions agree with TRBD2. V was clipped by 4 bases and J by 2 bases; unmatched bases: 5. The CDR3 covers 15 residues. Germline V gene sequence: CDR1 SGHRS, CDR2 YFSETQ. As DNA, the CDR3 is TGCGCCAGCAGCCTAGCGGGAGGATTCACCTACGAGCAGTACTTC. It is translated as CASSLAGGFTYEQYF.

The V gene is TRBV7-3, the J gene TRBJ2-5; D not certain. V lost 5 bases and J lost 0, with 7 bases in between. The CDR3 has 13 residues. Germline V CDR1 and CDR2: SGHTA, FQGTGA. The CDR3, as DNA: TGTGCCAGCAGCCTTCGGTACCAAGAGACCCAGTACTTC. This translates into CASSLRYQETQYF.

The CDR3: CASSLGGDYSYEQYF. In DNA form, the CDR3 reads TGTGCCAGCAGCTTGGGGGGGGACTACTCCTACGAGCAGTACTTC. The chain carries TRBV7-2 and TRBJ2-7; 7 bases line up with TRBD2. The CDR3 has 15 amino acids. Trimming took 3 bases from V and 0 from J; bases not matched to a gene: 5. Per the germline V gene, CDR1 is SGHTA and CDR2 is FQGNSA.

The V call is TRBV19, the J call TRBJ2-7; tentative D call: TRBD1 (6 bases). The V end lost 6 bases, the J end lost 3 bases, and 12 bases lay between the germline ends. CDR1 is LNHDA, CDR2 SQIVND, per germline (reference sequence). The CDR3 spans 13 residues. In DNA, the CDR3 is TGTGCCAGTAGCTTACAGGGAAACTACGAGCAGTACTTC. Its translation is CASSLQGNYEQYF.

This chain connects TRBV5-6 to TRBJ2-7; 9 bases map to TRBD2. The CDR3 is made up of 15 amino acids. Germline values: CDR1 SGHDT, CDR2 YYEEEE. V shed 4 bases, J shed 2 bases, and the junction held 7 bases outside the gene matches. CDR3 in DNA: TGTGCCAGCAGCACCTTAGCGGGAGCAACCTACGAGCAGTACTTC. Its translation is CASSTLAGATYEQYF.

The chain couples TRBV10-3 to TRBJ1-2, with TRBD1 identical over 8 bases. Losses at the gene ends were 3 bases for V and 6 bases for J; bases not matched to a gene: 6. Germline loops: CDR1 ENHRY, CDR2 SYGVKD. This CDR3 is 14 amino acids long. The CDR3 DNA sequence: TGTGCCATCAGTGAAGAACAGGGGGTGGATGGCTACACCTTC. It yields the protein CAISEEQGVDGYTF.

This clone has a single count. The chain combines TRBV7-9 with TRBJ2-1, with 8 nucleotides matching TRBD2. There are 14 residues in the CDR3. Germline V gives CDR1 SEHNR, CDR2 FQNEAQ (reference sequence). V shed 6 bases, J shed 5 bases, and the junction held 6 bases outside the gene matches. CDR3 loop: CASRPGTRDNEQFF. DNA for the CDR3: TGTGCCAGCAGACCCGGGACTAGGGACAATGAGCAGTTCTTC.

The gene calls are TRBV5-8 and TRBJ1-1; D gene unclear. With 2 bases removed from V and 1 base from J, the gap between germline ends came to 3 bases. The CDR3 has 12 residues. The germline gives CDR1 SGHTS, CDR2 YDEGEE. The CDR3 region has the DNA TGTGCCAGCAGCTTTAGGAACACTGAAGCTTTCTTT. Amino acids: CASSFRNTEAFF.